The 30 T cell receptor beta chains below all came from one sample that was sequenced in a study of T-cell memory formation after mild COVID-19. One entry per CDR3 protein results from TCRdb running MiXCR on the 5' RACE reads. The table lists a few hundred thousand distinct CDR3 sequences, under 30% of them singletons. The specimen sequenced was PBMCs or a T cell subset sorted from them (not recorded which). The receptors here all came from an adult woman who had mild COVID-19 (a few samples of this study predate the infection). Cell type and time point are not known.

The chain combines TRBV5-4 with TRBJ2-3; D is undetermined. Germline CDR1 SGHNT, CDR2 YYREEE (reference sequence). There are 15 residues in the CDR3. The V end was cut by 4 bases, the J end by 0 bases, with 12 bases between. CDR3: CASSPDQSSTDTQYF. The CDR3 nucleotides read TGTGCCAGCAGCCCGGACCAATCTAGCACAGATACGCAGTATTTT.

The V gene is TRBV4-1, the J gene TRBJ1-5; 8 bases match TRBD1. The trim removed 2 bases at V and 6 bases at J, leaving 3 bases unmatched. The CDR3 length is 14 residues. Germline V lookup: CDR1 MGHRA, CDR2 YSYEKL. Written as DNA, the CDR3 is TGCGCCAGCAGCCAACAGGGGGCTTTTCAGCCCCAGCATTTT. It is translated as CASSQQGAFQPQHF.

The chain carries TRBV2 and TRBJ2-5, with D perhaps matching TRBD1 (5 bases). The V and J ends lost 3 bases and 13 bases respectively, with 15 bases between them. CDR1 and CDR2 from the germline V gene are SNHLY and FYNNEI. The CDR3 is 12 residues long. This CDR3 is CASSEGQGGSYF. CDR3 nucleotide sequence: TGTGCCAGCAGTGAGGGCCAGGGCGGTTCGTACTTC. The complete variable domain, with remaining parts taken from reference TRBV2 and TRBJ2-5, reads EPEVTQTPSHQVTQMGQEVILRCVPISNHLYFYWYRQILGQKVEFLVSFYNNEISEKSEIFDDQFSVERPDGSNFTLKIRSTKLEDSAMYFCASSEGQGGSYFGPGTRLLVL.

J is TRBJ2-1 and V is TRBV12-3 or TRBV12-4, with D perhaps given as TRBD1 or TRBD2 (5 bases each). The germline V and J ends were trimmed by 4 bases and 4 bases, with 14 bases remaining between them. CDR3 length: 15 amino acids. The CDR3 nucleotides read TGTGCCAGCAGTTCTCAGGGACCATCTTACAATGAGCAGTTCTTC. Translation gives CASSSQGPSYNEQFF.

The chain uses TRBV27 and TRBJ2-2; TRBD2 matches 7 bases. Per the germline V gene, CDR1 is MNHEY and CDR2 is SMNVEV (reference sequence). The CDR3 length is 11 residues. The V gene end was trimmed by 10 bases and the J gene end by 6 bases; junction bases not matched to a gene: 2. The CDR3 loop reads CATGGPGELFF. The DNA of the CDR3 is TGTGCCACGGGGGGTCCCGGGGAGCTGTTTTTT.

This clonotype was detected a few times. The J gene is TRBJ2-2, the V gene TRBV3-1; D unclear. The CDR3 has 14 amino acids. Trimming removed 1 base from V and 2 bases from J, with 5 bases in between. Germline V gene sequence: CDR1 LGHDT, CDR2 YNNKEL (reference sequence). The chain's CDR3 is CASSQGSNTGELFF. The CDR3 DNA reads TGTGCCAGCAGCCAAGGCAGTAACACCGGGGAGCTGTTTTTT.

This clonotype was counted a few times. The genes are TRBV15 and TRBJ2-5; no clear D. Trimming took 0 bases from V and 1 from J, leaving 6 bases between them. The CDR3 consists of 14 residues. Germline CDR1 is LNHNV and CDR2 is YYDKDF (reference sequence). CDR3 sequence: CATSRDFSQETQYF. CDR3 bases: TGTGCCACCAGCAGAGATTTCAGCCAAGAGACCCAGTACTTC.

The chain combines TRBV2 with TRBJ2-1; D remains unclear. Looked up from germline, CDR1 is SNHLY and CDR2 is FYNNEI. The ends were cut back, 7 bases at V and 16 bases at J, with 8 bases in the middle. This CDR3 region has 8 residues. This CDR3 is CASTLAFF. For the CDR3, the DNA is TGTGCCAGCACATTAGCTTTCTTC.

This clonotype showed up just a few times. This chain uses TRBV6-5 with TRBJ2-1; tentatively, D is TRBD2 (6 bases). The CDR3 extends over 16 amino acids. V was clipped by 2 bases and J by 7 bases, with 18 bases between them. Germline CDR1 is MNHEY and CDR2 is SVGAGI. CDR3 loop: CASSYTLAAGTNEQFF. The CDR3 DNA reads TGTGCCAGCAGTTACACCTTAGCAGCGGGTACGAATGAGCAGTTCTTC.

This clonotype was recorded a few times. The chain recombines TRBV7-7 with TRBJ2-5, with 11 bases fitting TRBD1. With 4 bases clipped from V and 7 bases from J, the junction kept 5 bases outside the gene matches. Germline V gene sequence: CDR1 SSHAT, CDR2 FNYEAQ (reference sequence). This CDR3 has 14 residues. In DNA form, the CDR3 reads TGTGCCAGCAGCTACCCGGGACAGGGGGGGACCCAGTACTTC. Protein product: CASSYPGQGGTQYF.

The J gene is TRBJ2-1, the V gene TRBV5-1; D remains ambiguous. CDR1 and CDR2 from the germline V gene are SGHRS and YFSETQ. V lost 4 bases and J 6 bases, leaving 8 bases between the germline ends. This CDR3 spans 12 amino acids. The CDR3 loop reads CASSPGFNEQFF. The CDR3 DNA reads TGCGCCAGCAGCCCAGGTTTCAATGAGCAGTTCTTC.

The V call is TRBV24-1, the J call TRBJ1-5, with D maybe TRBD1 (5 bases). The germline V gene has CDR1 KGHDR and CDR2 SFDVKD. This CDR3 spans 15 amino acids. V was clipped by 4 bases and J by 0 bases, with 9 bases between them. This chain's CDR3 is CATSESGNSNQPQHF. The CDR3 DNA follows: TGTGCCACCAGTGAGTCAGGGAATAGCAATCAGCCCCAGCATTTT.

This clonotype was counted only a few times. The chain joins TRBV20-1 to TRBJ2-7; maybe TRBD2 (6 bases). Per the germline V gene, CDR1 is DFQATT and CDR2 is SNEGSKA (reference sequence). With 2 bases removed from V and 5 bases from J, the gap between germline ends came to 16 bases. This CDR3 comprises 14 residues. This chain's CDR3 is CSARLSGGSHEQYF. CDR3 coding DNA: TGCAGTGCTAGACTATCCGGGGGATCACACGAGCAGTACTTC.

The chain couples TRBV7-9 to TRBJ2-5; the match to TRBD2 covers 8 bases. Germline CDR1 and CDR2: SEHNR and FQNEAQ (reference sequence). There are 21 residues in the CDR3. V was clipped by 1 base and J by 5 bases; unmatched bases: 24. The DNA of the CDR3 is TGTGCCAGCAGCTTAGGGTCGTATAGCGGCAAAAGAACGGGAGGGGTGGAGACCCAGTACTTC. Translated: CASSLGSYSGKRTGGVETQYF.

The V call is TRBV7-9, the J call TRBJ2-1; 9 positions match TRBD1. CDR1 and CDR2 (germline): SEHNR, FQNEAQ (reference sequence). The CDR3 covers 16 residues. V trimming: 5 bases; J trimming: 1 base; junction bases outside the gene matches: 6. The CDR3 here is CASSDGTGRSYNEQFF. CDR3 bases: TGTGCCAGCAGCGATGGGACAGGGAGGTCCTACAATGAGCAGTTCTTC. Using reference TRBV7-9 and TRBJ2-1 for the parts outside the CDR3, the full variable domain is DTGVSQNPRHKITKRGQNVTFRCDPISEHNRLYWYRQTLGQGPEFLTYFQNEAQLEKSRLLSDRFSAERPKGSFSTLEIQRTEQGDSAMYLCASSDGTGRSYNEQFFGPGTRLTVL.

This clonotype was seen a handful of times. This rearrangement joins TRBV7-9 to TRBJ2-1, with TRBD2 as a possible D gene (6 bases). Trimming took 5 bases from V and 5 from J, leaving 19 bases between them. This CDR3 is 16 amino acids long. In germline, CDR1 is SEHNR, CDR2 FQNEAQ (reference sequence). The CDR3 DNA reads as TGTGCCAGCAGCGGAGGGAGACGCCAAGCTGACAATGAGCAGTTCTTC. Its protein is CASSGGRRQADNEQFF.

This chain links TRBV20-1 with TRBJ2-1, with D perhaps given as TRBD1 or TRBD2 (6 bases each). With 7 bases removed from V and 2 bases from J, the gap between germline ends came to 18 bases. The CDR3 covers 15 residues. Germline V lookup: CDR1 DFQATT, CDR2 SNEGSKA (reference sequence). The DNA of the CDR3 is TGCAGTGGACAGGTGTGGCGGGGTCCCTACAATGAGCAGTTCTTC. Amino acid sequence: CSGQVWRGPYNEQFF.

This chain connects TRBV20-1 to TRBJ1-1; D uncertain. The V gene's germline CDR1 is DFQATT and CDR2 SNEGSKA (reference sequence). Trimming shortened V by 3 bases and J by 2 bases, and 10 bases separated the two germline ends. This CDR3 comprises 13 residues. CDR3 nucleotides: TGCAGTGCTAGGAGCCTTCCCAACACTGAAGCTTTCTTT. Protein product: CSARSLPNTEAFF.

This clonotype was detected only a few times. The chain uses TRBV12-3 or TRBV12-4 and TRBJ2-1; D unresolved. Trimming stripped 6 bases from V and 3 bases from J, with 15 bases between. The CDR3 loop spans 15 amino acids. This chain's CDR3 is CASRPLIVGYNEQFF. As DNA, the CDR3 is TGTGCCAGCAGGCCCTTGATTGTGGGCTACAATGAGCAGTTCTTC.

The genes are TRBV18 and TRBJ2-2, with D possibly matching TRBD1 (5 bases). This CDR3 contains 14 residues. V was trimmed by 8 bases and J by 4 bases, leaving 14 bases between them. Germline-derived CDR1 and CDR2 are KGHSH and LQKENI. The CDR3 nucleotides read TGTGCCAGCCTACCGCCAGGGCGCACCGGGGAGCTGTTTTTT. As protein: CASLPPGRTGELFF.

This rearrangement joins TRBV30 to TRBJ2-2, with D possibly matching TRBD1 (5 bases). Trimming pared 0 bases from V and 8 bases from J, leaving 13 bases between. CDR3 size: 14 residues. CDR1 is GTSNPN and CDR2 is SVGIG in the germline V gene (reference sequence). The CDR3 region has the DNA TGTGCCTGGAGTGTTACCAGGGTGATGGGGGAGCTGTTTTTT. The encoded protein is CAWSVTRVMGELFF.

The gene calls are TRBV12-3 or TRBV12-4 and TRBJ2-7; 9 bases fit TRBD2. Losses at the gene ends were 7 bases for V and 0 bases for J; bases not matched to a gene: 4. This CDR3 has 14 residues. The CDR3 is CASTLSGGSYEQYF. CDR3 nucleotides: TGTGCCAGCACCCTTAGCGGGGGCTCCTACGAGCAGTACTTC.

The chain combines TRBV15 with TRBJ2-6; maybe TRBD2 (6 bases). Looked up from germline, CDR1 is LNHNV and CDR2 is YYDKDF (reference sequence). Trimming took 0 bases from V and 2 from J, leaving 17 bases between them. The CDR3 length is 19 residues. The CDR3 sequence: CATSRDLQTSTAGANVLTF. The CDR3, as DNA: TGTGCCACCAGCAGAGATCTGCAAACTAGCACCGCTGGGGCCAACGTCCTGACTTTC.

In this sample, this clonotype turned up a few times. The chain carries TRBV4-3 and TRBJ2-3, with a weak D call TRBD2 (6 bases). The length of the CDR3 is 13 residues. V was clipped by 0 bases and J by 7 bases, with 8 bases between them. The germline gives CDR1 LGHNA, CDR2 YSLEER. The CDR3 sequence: CASSQDAGYTQYF. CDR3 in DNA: TGCGCCAGCAGCCAAGATGCGGGATATACGCAGTATTTT.

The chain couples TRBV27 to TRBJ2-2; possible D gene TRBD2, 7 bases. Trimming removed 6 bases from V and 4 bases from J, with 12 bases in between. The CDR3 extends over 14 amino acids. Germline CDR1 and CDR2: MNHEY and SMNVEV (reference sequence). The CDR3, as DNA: TGTGCCAGCAGGGGGGGGCTTAGCACCGGGGAGCTGTTTTTT. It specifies CASRGGLSTGELFF.

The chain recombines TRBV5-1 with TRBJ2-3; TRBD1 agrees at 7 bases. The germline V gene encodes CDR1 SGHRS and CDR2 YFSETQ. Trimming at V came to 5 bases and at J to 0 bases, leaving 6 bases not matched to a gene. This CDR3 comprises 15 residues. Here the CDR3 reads CASRGTADSTDTQYF. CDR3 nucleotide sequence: TGCGCCAGCAGAGGGACAGCCGATAGCACAGATACGCAGTATTTT.

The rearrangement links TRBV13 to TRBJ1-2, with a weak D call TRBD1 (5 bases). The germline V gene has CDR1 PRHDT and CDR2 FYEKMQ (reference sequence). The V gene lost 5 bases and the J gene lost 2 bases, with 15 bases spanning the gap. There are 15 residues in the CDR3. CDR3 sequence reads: CASSPRTQPNYGYTF. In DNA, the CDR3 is TGTGCCAGCAGCCCGCGGACACAGCCAAACTATGGCTACACCTTC. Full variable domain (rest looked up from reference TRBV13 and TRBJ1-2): AAGVIQSPRHLIKEKRETATLKCYPIPRHDTVYWYQQGPGQDPQFLISFYEKMQSDKGSIPDRFSAQQFSDYHSELNMSSLELGDSALYFCASSPRTQPNYGYTFGSGTRLTVV.

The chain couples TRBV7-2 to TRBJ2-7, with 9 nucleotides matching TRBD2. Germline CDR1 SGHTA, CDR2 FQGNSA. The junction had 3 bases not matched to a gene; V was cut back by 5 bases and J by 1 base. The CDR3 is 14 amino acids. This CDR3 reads CASSRGLASYEQYF. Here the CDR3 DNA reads TGTGCCAGCAGCCGCGGACTAGCGTCCTACGAGCAGTACTTC.

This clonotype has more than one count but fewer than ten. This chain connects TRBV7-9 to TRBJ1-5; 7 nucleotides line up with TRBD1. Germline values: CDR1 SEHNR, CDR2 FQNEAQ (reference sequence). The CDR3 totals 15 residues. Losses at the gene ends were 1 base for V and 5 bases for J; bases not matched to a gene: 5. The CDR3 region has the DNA TGTGCCAGCAGCTTAGGAACAGGGGTCTATCAGCCCCAGCATTTT. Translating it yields CASSLGTGVYQPQHF.

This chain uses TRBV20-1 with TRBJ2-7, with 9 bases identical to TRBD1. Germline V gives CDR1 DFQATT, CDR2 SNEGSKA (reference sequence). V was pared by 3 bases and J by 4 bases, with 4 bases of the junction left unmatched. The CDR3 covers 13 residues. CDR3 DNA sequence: TGCAGTGCTAGGGGGACAGGGAAATACGAGCAGTACTTC. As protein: CSARGTGKYEQYF.